The rows below give T cell receptor beta chains drawn from one sample of a study of vaccination and CD4 T cells after COVID-19. From the PCR reads, TCRdb called clonotypes with MiXCR, one entry per CDR3 protein. The table has roughly 30,000 distinct CDR3 sequences, 51% seen once. The sequenced sample was CD4+ T cells from blood, obtained about 7 months after SARS-CoV-2 vaccination. Source of these receptors: a human donor who had recovered from COVID-19. Both conserved end residues are part of each CDR3. A D gene is named only where the DNA matches it firmly. Only some rows state a clone size, as once, few, many or a class for expanded clones.

TRBJ1-2	TRBV12-3/TRBV12-4	.	.	CASSLTETLYGYTF	TGTGCCAGCAGTCTGACAGAGACTCTCTATGGCTACACCTTC
TRBJ1-2	TRBV28	.	.	CASREPGLNYGYTF	TGTGCCAGCAGAGAACCGGGACTGAACTATGGCTACACCTTC
TRBJ2-5	TRBV20-1	.	.	CSARKVGETQYF	TGCAGTGCTCGTAAGGTGGGAGAGACCCAGTACTTC
TRBJ2-2	TRBV27	TRBD2	.	CATGGRAQINTGELFF	TGTGCCACTGGCGGGAGGGCCCAGATCAACACCGGGGAGCTGTTTTTT
TRBJ1-2	TRBV28	.	.	CASSLIQGNYGYTF	TGTGCCAGCAGTTTAATTCAGGGGAACTATGGCTACACCTTC
TRBJ2-7	TRBV7-2	TRBD2	few	CASSLLDGRALDEQYF	TGTGCCAGCAGCTTATTAGACGGGAGGGCCCTGGACGAGCAGTACTTC
TRBJ1-5	TRBV20-1	.	once	CSASVGNRDQPQHF	TGCAGTGCTAGTGTAGGAAATAGAGATCAGCCCCAGCATTTT
TRBJ2-5	TRBV7-9	TRBD1	few	CASSSDRGQGGTQYF	TGTGCCAGCAGCTCGGACAGGGGGCAAGGTGGGACCCAGTACTTC
TRBJ1-2	TRBV28	.	few	CASSQRTSGPTYGYTF	TGTGCCAGCAGCCAGCGGACATCGGGACCCACCTATGGCTACACCTTC
TRBJ1-1	TRBV20-1	.	.	CSASGWGANTEAFF	TGCAGTGCTAGTGGTTGGGGTGCGAACACTGAAGCTTTCTTT
TRBJ2-7	TRBV20-1	TRBD2	.	CSARVPGLAVREQYF	TGCAGTGCTAGAGTCCCGGGACTAGCGGTCCGGGAGCAGTACTTC
TRBJ1-1	TRBV29-1	.	.	CSARGNTEAFF	TGCAGCGCGCGGGGGAACACTGAAGCTTTCTTT
TRBJ2-1	TRBV6-5	.	.	CASSYANPPLTGNEQFF	TGTGCCAGCAGTTACGCCAATCCCCCCCTCACAGGCAATGAGCAGTTCTTC
TRBJ1-6	TRBV6-1	.	few	CASTRGGVTYNSPLHF	TGCGCCAGCACCCGAGGTGGGGTAACTTATAATTCACCCCTCCACTTT
TRBJ2-2	TRBV19	TRBD1	.	CASSIWTGDPNTGELFF	TGTGCCAGTAGTATTTGGACAGGGGACCCCAACACCGGGGAGCTGTTTTTT
TRBJ2-6	TRBV20-1	.	.	CSARDNKAWISGANVLTF	TGCAGTGCTAGAGATAATAAAGCGTGGATCTCTGGGGCCAACGTCCTGACTTTC
TRBJ2-3	TRBV6-5	TRBD2	.	CASSYSGTSGTNRDTQYF	TGTGCCAGCAGTTACTCAGGGACTAGCGGAACGAATAGGGATACGCAGTATTTT
TRBJ2-5	TRBV20-1	.	few	CSARHPWSSGGETQYF	TGCAGTGCTAGACACCCTTGGAGTAGCGGTGGGGAGACCCAGTACTTC
TRBJ2-7	TRBV21-1	.	.	CASSSFYEQYF	TGTGCCAGCAGCAGTTTTTACGAGCAGTACTTC
TRBJ1-2	TRBV19	TRBD1	.	CASSTRTGSNYGYTF	TGTGCCAGTAGTACGCGGACAGGATCTAACTATGGCTACACCTTC
TRBJ2-1	TRBV6-5	.	.	CASSSPGSPASYNEQFF	TGTGCCAGCAGTTCCCCCGGGTCCCCGGCATCCTACAATGAGCAGTTCTTC
TRBJ2-5	TRBV20-1	.	.	CSARPYTEETQYF	TGCAGTGCTAGACCCTACACGGAAGAGACCCAGTACTTC
TRBJ1-5	TRBV19	.	.	CASTIGFRAQHF	TGTGCCAGTACCATCGGTTTTAGGGCCCAGCATTTT
TRBJ1-2	TRBV21-1	.	.	CASSKVAGPLANYGYTF	TGTGCCAGCAGCAAAGTCGCGGGGCCCTTAGCTAACTATGGCTACACCTTC
TRBJ2-1	TRBV6-4	.	.	CASSEGQENNEQFF	TGTGCCAGCAGTGAAGGGCAGGAAAACAATGAGCAGTTCTTC
TRBJ2-7	TRBV28	.	.	CAGRGVSSYEQYF	TGTGCCGGCAGGGGCGTATCTTCCTACGAGCAGTACTTC
TRBJ2-3	TRBV7-3	.	few	CASSLGAGGYTDTQYF	TGTGCCAGCAGCTTAGGGGCTGGAGGGTACACAGATACGCAGTATTTT
TRBJ2-7	TRBV11-1	.	.	CASSLGRGRTLYEQYF	TGTGCCAGCAGCTTAGGCCGGGGCAGGACTCTCTACGAGCAGTACTTC
TRBJ2-2	TRBV7-6	.	.	CASSETINTGELFF	TGTGCCAGCAGCGAAACTATAAACACCGGGGAGCTGTTTTTT